One sample yielded the 11 T cell receptor beta chains listed below, sequenced in a study of memory CD4+ T cells and cytomegalovirus serostatus. Method: immunoSEQ multiplex PCR; TCRdb's copy keeps in-frame clones and lacks some. Among about 53,000 clones listed, about 81% were seen once. The sort gate was single viable CD3+CD4+CD8-CD45RO+ cells for memory CD4+ T cells. Sequencing was performed on memory CD4+ T cells from blood. The receptors shown here come from an adult in good health and CMV-seronegative.

The V and J genes are TRBV12-2 and TRBJ1-1; TRBD1, the D gene given by the table, was not confirmed from the DNA. TRBV12-2 is a listed pseudogene. This CDR3 spans 15 amino acids. The CDR3 region is CASRPRTDMNTEAFF. For the CDR3, the DNA is TGTGCAAGTCGACCTAGGACAGATATGAACACTGAAGCTTTCTTT.

The gene calls are TRBV6-6 and TRBJ2-5; D may match TRBD1 or TRBD2 (6 bases each). V lost 2 bases to trimming and J lost 4 bases, with 14 bases between them. There are 15 residues in the CDR3. Germline lookup yields CDR1 MNHNY and CDR2 SVGAGI (reference sequence). CDR3 in DNA: TGTGCCAGCAGTTACCCCCGCCGGGGGCCAGAGACCCAGTACTTC. As protein: CASSYPRRGPETQYF.

The chain links TRBV6-5 to TRBJ2-1; no reliable D call. V lost 3 bases and J 4 bases, leaving 7 bases between the germline ends. The CDR3 covers 13 residues. The germline V gene encodes CDR1 MNHEY and CDR2 SVGAGI. In nucleotides, the CDR3 is TGTGCCAGCAGTTATAAGTCGTACAATGAGCAGTTCTTC. This encodes CASSYKSYNEQFF.

This chain links TRBV7-9 with TRBJ1-3; possible D gene TRBD1, 5 bases. CDR1 and CDR2 from the germline V gene are SEHNR and FQNEAQ (reference sequence). The CDR3 contains 17 residues. V lost 1 base to trimming and J lost 0 bases, with 13 bases between them. CDR3 amino acids: CASSLGVGDRSGNTIYF. The CDR3 DNA follows: TGTGCCAGCAGCTTAGGAGTAGGGGACCGCTCTGGAAACACCATATATTTT. The full variable domain, with the rest looked up from reference TRBV7-9 and TRBJ1-3, is DTGVSQNPRHKITKRGQNVTFRCDPISEHNRLYWYRQTLGQGPEFLTYFQNEAQLEKSRLLSDRFSAERPKGSFSTLEIQRTEQGDSAMYLCASSLGVGDRSGNTIYFGEGSWLTVV.

The V and J genes are TRBV5-1 and TRBJ1-4; 7 positions match TRBD1. Unmatched junction bases numbered 7, after V lost 6 bases and J lost 5 bases. Germline V gene sequence: CDR1 SGHRS, CDR2 YFSETQ. CDR3 length: 14 residues. DNA for the CDR3: TGCGCCAGCACCTTCGGGACAGCGAATGAAAAACTGTTTTTT. Translating it yields CASTFGTANEKLFF.

The sample holds one count of this clone. CDR3 sequence (DNA): TGCGCCAGCAGCTCATGGACAGGGGGTAGTACTGAAGCTTTCTTT. Amino acids: CASSSWTGGSTEAFF. This chain uses TRBV5-1 with TRBJ1-1, with 10 bases aligning to TRBD1. This CDR3 is built from 15 residues. Trimming cost V 3 bases and J 5 bases; bases outside gene matches: 7. CDR1 SGHRS and CDR2 YFSETQ come from the germline V gene.

This chain connects TRBV2 to TRBJ2-7, with 16 bases matching TRBD2. V gave up 6 bases and J gave up 3 bases; unmatched junction bases: 11. In germline, CDR1 is SNHLY, CDR2 FYNNEI. This CDR3 comprises 18 residues. DNA of the CDR3: TGTGCCAGCAGCCAAGGGGGACTAGCGGGAGGGGGGCTCTACGAGCAGTACTTC. As protein: CASSQGGLAGGGLYEQYF. Based on the CDR3 plus reference TRBV2 and TRBJ2-7, the full variable domain is EPEVTQTPSHQVTQMGQEVILRCVPISNHLYFYWYRQILGQKVEFLVSFYNNEISEKSEIFDDQFSVERPDGSNFTLKIRSTKLEDSAMYFCASSQGGLAGGGLYEQYFGPGTRLTVT.

The chain couples TRBV5-1 to TRBJ2-1, with 8 bases matching TRBD2. With 0 bases clipped from V and 5 bases from J, the junction kept 4 bases outside the gene matches. CDR1 SGHRS and CDR2 YFSETQ come from the germline V gene. The CDR3 covers 15 residues. CDR3 amino acids: CASSLVAGNNNEQFF. The CDR3 coding sequence is TGCGCCAGCAGCTTGGTAGCGGGAAATAACAATGAGCAGTTCTTC.

In its sample, this clone was seen a few times. V gene TRBV28 combines with J gene TRBJ2-1; D might be TRBD2 (6 bases). In germline, CDR1 is MDHEN, CDR2 SYDVKM. V lost 6 bases, J lost 4 bases, and 16 bases lay in between. This CDR3 comprises 15 residues. CDR3 nucleotides: TGTGCCAGCAGCCTAGAGATCGCGGGATACAATGAGCAGTTCTTC. Residues: CASSLEIAGYNEQFF.

This clone was recorded only once. CDR3 sequence reads: CASSLWTSGSETQYF. CDR3 DNA: TGTGCCAGTAGTCTATGGACTAGCGGTTCGGAGACCCAGTACTTC. The rearrangement joins TRBV19 to TRBJ2-5, with TRBD2 identical over 10 bases. This CDR3 has 15 residues. Germline V CDR1 and CDR2: LNHDA, SQIVND (reference sequence). Trimming at V came to 5 bases and at J to 5 bases, leaving 8 bases not matched to a gene.

The chain joins TRBV27 to TRBJ1-1, with TRBD1 as a possible D gene (5 bases). CDR3 length equals 18 residues. Trimming shortened V by 5 bases and J by 0 bases, and 22 bases separated the two germline ends. Germline V lookup: CDR1 MNHEY, CDR2 SMNVEV (reference sequence). The DNA of the CDR3 is TGTGCCAGCAGTCAGTCTACCAGGGACGGGGGGATGAACACTGAAGCTTTCTTT. It codes for CASSQSTRDGGMNTEAFF.